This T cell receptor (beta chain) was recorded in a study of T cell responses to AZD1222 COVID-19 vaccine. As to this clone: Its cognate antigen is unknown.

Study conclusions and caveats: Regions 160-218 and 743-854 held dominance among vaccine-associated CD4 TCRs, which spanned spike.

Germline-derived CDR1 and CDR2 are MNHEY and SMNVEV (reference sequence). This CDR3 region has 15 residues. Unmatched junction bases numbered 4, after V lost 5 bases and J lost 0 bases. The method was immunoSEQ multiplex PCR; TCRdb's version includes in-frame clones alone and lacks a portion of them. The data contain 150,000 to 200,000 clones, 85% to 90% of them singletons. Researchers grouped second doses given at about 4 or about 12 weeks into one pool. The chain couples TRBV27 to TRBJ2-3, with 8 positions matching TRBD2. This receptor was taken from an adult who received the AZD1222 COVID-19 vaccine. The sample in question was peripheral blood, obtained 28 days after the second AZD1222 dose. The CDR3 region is CASSTLAGSTDTQYF. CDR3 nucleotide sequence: TGTGCCAGCAGTACCTTAGCGGGAAGCACAGATACGCAGTATTTT.